This T cell receptor beta chain was retrieved from a study of CD8+CD57+ T cells in acquired aplastic anemia. Study results and limitations: Patients and controls had in common twenty-nine CD8+ CDR3 sequences.

This clonotype was found many times. Antigen: not known. It was genomic DNA that served as the template for profiling TCR beta VDJ and CDR3. TCRdb reprocessed the reads via MiXCR and lists one record per CDR3 protein. The sample lists approximately 200,000 distinct CDR3 sequences; 54% were seen once. The CDR3 extends over 14 amino acids. CDR1 is KGHDR and CDR2 is SFDVKD in the germline V gene. V was pared by 6 bases and J by 10 bases, with 18 bases between. The material sequenced was sorted CD4+, CD8+, or CD8+CD57+ T cells (not recorded which) from PBMCs. The sequence was obtained from a human donor in good health, serving as a control. The rearrangement joins TRBV24-1 to TRBJ2-1; TRBD2 might be the D (5 bases). The DNA for the CDR3 is TGTGCCACCAGTCCCACTAGTATAGGGCGGGAGCAGTTCTTC. Translated, it gives CATSPTSIGREQFF.